What follows are 28 T cell receptor beta chains derived from one specimen sequenced in a study of blood T cell repertoires in COVID-19. Assay: immunoSEQ multiplex PCR; the TCRdb copy retains only in-frame clones and omits some. This table has 350,000 or so clones, roughly 90% appearing once. The sequenced sample was PBMCs or T cells enriched from blood (not recorded which). The receptors derive from a young woman who had been exposed to COVID-19.

The chain uses TRBV29-1 and TRBJ1-1; D unresolved. The CDR3 loop spans 13 amino acids. Germline V gene sequence: CDR1 SQVTM, CDR2 ANQGSEA. Trimming took off 1 base at V and 5 bases at J, with 11 bases between the two ends. This chain's CDR3 is CSVEARSGTEAFF. DNA of the CDR3: TGCAGCGTTGAAGCCCGGTCGGGGACTGAAGCTTTCTTT.

V usage is TRBV13 and J usage is TRBJ2-1; TRBD2 matches at 8 bases. The germline CDR1 and CDR2 sequences are PRHDT and FYEKMQ (reference sequence). Trimming removed 1 base from V and 0 bases from J; junction bases left unmatched: 2. CDR3 length: 16 residues. The CDR3 bases are TGTGCCAGCAGCTTAGACGGGAGGGACTCCTACAATGAGCAGTTCTTC. Translating it yields CASSLDGRDSYNEQFF.

The chain couples TRBV7-3 to TRBJ2-2, with 11 bases identical to TRBD2. Germline V gene sequence: CDR1 SGHTA, CDR2 FQGTGA. J was trimmed by 7 bases and V by 5 bases; bases with no gene match: 6. This CDR3 has 15 residues. The CDR3 DNA follows: TGTGCCAGCAGCGGACTAGCGGGTGGAGGCGGGGAGCTGTTTTTT. Its translation: CASSGLAGGGGELFF.

The chain carries TRBV11-3 and TRBJ2-1; 11 bases agree with TRBD2. Looked up from germline, CDR1 is SGHNT and CDR2 is YENEEA. This CDR3 spans 15 amino acids. V lost 1 base, J lost 7 bases, and 3 bases stayed unmatched. Here the CDR3 DNA reads TGTGCCAGCAGCTTAGGGGGACTAGCGGAGAATGAGCAGTTCTTC. Translating gives CASSLGGLAENEQFF. Variable domain in full (rest from reference TRBV11-3 and TRBJ2-1): EAGVVQSPRYKIIEKKQPVAFWCNPISGHNTLYWYLQNLGQGPELLIRYENEEAVDDSQLPKDRFSAERLKGVDSTLKIQPAELGDSAVYLCASSLGGLAENEQFFGPGTRLTVL.

The genes are TRBV3-1 (or the pseudogene TRBV3-2) and TRBJ2-3; 9 positions agree with TRBD2. Germline V lookup: CDR1 LGHDT, CDR2 YNNKEL (reference sequence). V lost 7 bases, J lost 1 base, and 9 bases stayed unmatched. This CDR3 spans 16 amino acids. Written as DNA, the CDR3 is TGTGCCAGCACCGCGATAGCGGGAGTTGGCACAGATACGCAGTATTTT. Its protein product is CASTAIAGVGTDTQYF.

The CDR3 loop reads CASNLLGQGQYSNQPQHF. The DNA for the CDR3 is TGTGCCAGCAACCTCTTGGGGCAGGGTCAATATAGCAATCAGCCCCAGCATTTT. The chain is built from TRBV7-8 and TRBJ1-5; perhaps TRBD1 as D (5 bases). The CDR3 covers 18 residues. Germline V lookup: CDR1 SGHVS, CDR2 FQNEAQ. The ends were cut back, 7 bases at V and 0 bases at J, with 22 bases in the middle.

This chain connects TRBV19 to TRBJ2-5, with D tentatively TRBD1 (6 bases). The length of the CDR3 is 16 residues. CDR1 is LNHDA, CDR2 SQIVND, per germline (reference sequence). Trimming shortened V by 4 bases and J by 1 base, and 16 bases separated the two germline ends. For the CDR3, the DNA is TGTGCCAGTAGTAATACCGGGACAAGGGGCCAAGAGACCCAGTACTTC. Translating gives CASSNTGTRGQETQYF. The full variable domain, completed using reference TRBV19 and TRBJ2-5, is DGGITQSPKYLFRKEGQNVTLSCEQNLNHDAMYWYRQDPGQGLRLIYYSQIVNDFQKGDIAEGYSVSREKKESFPLTVTSAQKNPTAFYLCASSNTGTRGQETQYFGPGTRLLVL.

The V and J genes are TRBV19 and TRBJ1-4; the D is unclear. Germline V gene sequence: CDR1 LNHDA, CDR2 SQIVND (reference sequence). This CDR3 has 16 amino acids. V lost 5 bases and J 3 bases, leaving 16 bases between the germline ends. The CDR3 spells CASSWGLAGSNEKLFF. The CDR3 DNA follows: TGTGCCAGTAGTTGGGGTTTAGCGGGTTCTAATGAAAAACTGTTTTTT.

This clone was observed a few times. The chain is built from TRBV2 and TRBJ1-1, with TRBD1 matching 7 bases. CDR3 length: 15 residues. The V segment lost 6 bases and the J segment 2 bases; nucleotides outside the gene matches: 9. Germline CDR1 is SNHLY and CDR2 is FYNNEI. The CDR3 loop is CASRKETGLNTEAFF. CDR3 DNA sequence: TGTGCCAGCAGAAAAGAGACAGGGCTTAACACTGAAGCTTTCTTT.

The DNA of the CDR3 is TGTGCCAGCAGCGATGTGGGGACTAGCGGGAGCTCGGCGTGGAATGAGCAGTTCTTC. Translation: CASSDVGTSGSSAWNEQFF. The chain employs TRBV21-1 and TRBJ2-1; the D call of TRBD2 is as the table states it, not checked on the DNA. TRBV21-1 is an annotated pseudogene. The CDR3 spans 19 residues.

The chain combines TRBV3-1 (or the pseudogene TRBV3-2) with TRBJ2-1, with 7 bases that match TRBD2. V lost 1 base, J lost 6 bases, and 9 bases stayed unmatched. Germline CDR1 and CDR2: LGHDT and YNNKEL (reference sequence). The length of the CDR3 is 16 residues. The CDR3 here is CASSQGGGSIGNEQFF. The CDR3 DNA sequence: TGTGCCAGCAGCCAAGGGGGCGGGAGCATCGGCAATGAGCAGTTCTTC.

The chain joins TRBV7-9 to TRBJ1-2, with 9 bases that match TRBD1. Germline lookup yields CDR1 SEHNR and CDR2 FQNEAQ (reference sequence). V gave up 4 bases and J gave up 7 bases; unmatched junction bases: 7. The CDR3 is 14 residues long. CDR3 in amino acids: CASSYPDRGRGYTF. In DNA, the CDR3 is TGTGCCAGCAGCTACCCGGACAGGGGACGTGGCTACACCTTC.

This chain joins TRBV6-1 and TRBJ1-5, with D possibly being TRBD1 (6 bases). The CDR3 spans 16 residues. V was cut by 2 bases and J by 1 base, with 12 bases left in between. Germline V lookup: CDR1 MNHNS, CDR2 SASEGT. The CDR3: CASSERGASSNQPQHF. In nucleotides, the CDR3 is TGTGCCAGCAGTGAACGGGGGGCGAGCAGCAATCAGCCCCAGCATTTT.

The V and J genes are TRBV5-8 and TRBJ2-1, with TRBD1 matching over 8 bases. CDR1 is SGHTS and CDR2 is YDEGEE in the germline V gene. Losses at the gene ends were 0 bases for V and 6 bases for J; bases not matched to a gene: 11. This CDR3 region has 17 residues. The CDR3 region is CASSLAWPGGNLNEQFF. The CDR3, as DNA: TGTGCCAGCAGCTTGGCCTGGCCAGGGGGCAACCTCAATGAGCAGTTCTTC. Full variable domain (remainder filled in from reference TRBV5-8 and TRBJ2-1): EAGVTQSPTHLIKTRGQQATLRCSPISGHTSVYWYQQALGLGLQFLLWYDEGEERNRGNFPPRFSGRQFPNYSSELNVNALELEDSALYLCASSLAWPGGNLNEQFFGPGTRLTVL.

The chain links TRBV5-4 to TRBJ1-1; D ambiguous. Germline V lookup: CDR1 SGHNT, CDR2 YYREEE (reference sequence). This CDR3 contains 13 residues. V was cut by 6 bases and J by 0 bases, with 9 bases left in between. The CDR3 here is CASKRELNTEAFF. The CDR3 DNA follows: TGTGCCAGCAAAAGGGAGCTGAACACTGAAGCTTTCTTT.

In its sample, this clone was seen once. The rearrangement uses TRBV11-2 and TRBJ2-3; 7 positions agree with TRBD2. V lost 9 bases to trimming and J lost 2 bases; unmatched junction nucleotides: 5. CDR3 length: 13 amino acids. Germline CDR1 and CDR2: SGHAT and FQNNGV. This CDR3 is CASWSGNTDTQYF. CDR3 DNA sequence: TGTGCCAGTTGGAGCGGGAACACAGATACGCAGTATTTT.

The gene calls are TRBV5-1 and TRBJ1-2, with a possible D match to TRBD1 (6 bases). Trimming pared 0 bases from V and 0 bases from J, leaving 12 bases between. The CDR3 is made up of 16 amino acids. Germline CDR1 is SGHRS and CDR2 is YFSETQ. The CDR3 sequence: CASSLATGLANYGYTF. The CDR3 DNA is TGCGCCAGCAGCTTGGCGACAGGATTAGCTAACTATGGCTACACCTTC.

This chain links TRBV5-1 with TRBJ2-7, with a tentative D call TRBD1 (7 bases). Germline V lookup: CDR1 SGHRS, CDR2 YFSETQ. Between the trimmed V and J ends, which lost 1 base and 2 bases, there was a span of 10 bases. CDR3 length: 14 residues. The CDR3 region has the DNA TGCGCCAGCAGCTTGTCAGGGGGGACCTACGAGCAGTACTTC. Translated, it gives CASSLSGGTYEQYF. Full variable domain (rest looked up from reference TRBV5-1 and TRBJ2-7): KAGVTQTPRYLIKTRGQQVTLSCSPISGHRSVSWYQQTPGQGLQFLFEYFSETQRNKGNFPGRFSGRQFSNSRSEMNVSTLELGDSALYLCASSLSGGTYEQYFGPGTRLTVT.

This chain connects TRBV5-1 to TRBJ1-4; 7 bases map to TRBD1. The CDR3 consists of 15 residues. Germline assignment: CDR1 SGHRS and CDR2 YFSETQ. J was trimmed by 7 bases and V by 1 base; bases with no gene match: 7. The CDR3 reads CASSLSRQGGEKLFF. The CDR3, as DNA: TGCGCCAGCAGCTTGAGCCGACAGGGAGGTGAAAAACTGTTTTTT.

The CDR3 nucleotides are TGTGCCAGCAGTTTATCGCTGTCTCATTCAGGGTCCGAGCAGTACTTC. The encoded protein is CASSLSLSHSGSEQYF. This sequence joins TRBV27 and TRBJ2-7; D is perhaps TRBD1 (5 bases). The CDR3 is 16 residues long. Trimming pared 0 bases from V and 6 bases from J, leaving 18 bases between. The V gene's germline CDR1 is MNHEY and CDR2 SMNVEV (reference sequence).

As regards this clone: Other DNA sequences in this specimen translate into the identical CDR3. The chain combines TRBV18 with TRBJ2-1, with D maybe TRBD1 (6 bases). This CDR3 has 16 residues. V lost 0 bases and J lost 4, with 13 bases in between. Germline V gene lookup returns CDR1 KGHSH and CDR2 LQKENI. The CDR3 DNA follows: TGTGCCAGCTCACCACCGAGGGGGAACTCGTACAATGAGCAGTTCTTC. It yields the protein CASSPPRGNSYNEQFF.

A few counts support this clone. The chain couples TRBV3-1 (or the pseudogene TRBV3-2) to TRBJ1-6; D not certain. Germline assignment: CDR1 LGHDT and CDR2 YNNKEL (reference sequence). The V gene lost 8 bases and the J gene lost 10 bases, with 15 bases spanning the gap. This CDR3 has 13 residues. DNA of the CDR3: TGTGCCAGCGGGTGGAGGGAAGGATCACCCCTCCACTTT. It is translated as CASGWREGSPLHF.

The chain has TRBV7-9 and TRBJ2-7; 7 bases are shared with TRBD1. The germline V gene encodes CDR1 SEHNR and CDR2 FQNEAQ (reference sequence). The CDR3 is 14 residues long. V lost 6 bases, J lost 7 bases, and 12 bases stayed unmatched. CDR3 amino acids: CASSPRTGADEQYF. The CDR3 DNA reads TGTGCCAGCAGTCCTCGTACAGGGGCAGATGAGCAGTACTTC. The full variable domain, rest sourced from reference TRBV7-9 and TRBJ2-7, is DTGVSQNPRHKITKRGQNVTFRCDPISEHNRLYWYRQTLGQGPEFLTYFQNEAQLEKSRLLSDRFSAERPKGSFSTLEIQRTEQGDSAMYLCASSPRTGADEQYFGPGTRLTVT.

This chain connects TRBV12-3 or TRBV12-4 to TRBJ2-7; no firm D call. This CDR3 is 13 amino acids long. Trimming took 0 bases from V and 5 from J, leaving 8 bases between them. This chain's CDR3 is CASSLAASHEQYF. The CDR3 DNA sequence: TGTGCCAGCAGTTTAGCAGCGTCCCACGAGCAGTACTTC.

This chain joins TRBV7-9 and TRBJ2-5, with TRBD2 as a possible D gene (5 bases). The CDR3 runs 15 residues. Trimming removed 1 base from V and 4 bases from J, with 13 bases in between. From germline, CDR1 is SEHNR and CDR2 FQNEAQ (reference sequence). The CDR3 reads CASSLEGGFGETQYF. DNA for the CDR3: TGTGCCAGCAGCTTAGAAGGAGGTTTCGGAGAGACCCAGTACTTC.

Details on this clone: Other DNA sequences in the sample encode the same CDR3. The chain employs TRBV7-7 and TRBJ2-7; 7 bases map to TRBD2. The germline V gene has CDR1 SSHAT and CDR2 FNYEAQ (reference sequence). Unmatched junction bases numbered 2, after V lost 0 bases and J lost 0 bases. CDR3 length: 15 residues. CDR3 in DNA: TGTGCCAGCAGCTTAGCGGGAGGGCCCTCCTACGAGCAGTACTTC. Residues: CASSLAGGPSYEQYF.

The chain links TRBV19 to TRBJ2-1; D is perhaps TRBD1 (5 bases). Germline loops: CDR1 LNHDA, CDR2 SQIVND (reference sequence). There are 14 residues in the CDR3. V was cut by 3 bases and J by 7 bases, with 13 bases left in between. In DNA form, the CDR3 reads TGTGCCAGTAGTATTCAGGGTAGGGTGAATGAGCAGTTCTTC. Encoded protein: CASSIQGRVNEQFF.

V gene TRBV10-3 combines with J gene TRBJ1-4, with a possible D match to TRBD1 (6 bases). Trimming removed 0 bases at V and 8 bases at J, with 13 bases between. In germline, CDR1 is ENHRY, CDR2 SYGVKD. This CDR3 is built from 15 residues. The CDR3 DNA sequence: TGTGCCATCAGTGAGTCCGGGACAAGGAGAGAAAAACTGTTTTTT. This codes for CAISESGTRREKLFF.